What follows are 3 T cell receptor beta chains derived from one specimen sequenced in a study of kidney transplant recipient with SARS-CoV-2 infection. TCRdb fed the reads into MiXCR, producing one record per CDR3 protein. The table lists roughly 250,000 distinct CDR3 sequences, around 26% of them singletons, with nearly 7.5% in the top ten. The material sequenced was a blood sample, taken at baseline and between days 110 and 120 from a kidney transplant recipient. Receptor source: a male patient between 25 and 39 years old who had COVID-19 and was a kidney transplant recipient. Some T cells may be provided by the graft donor.

This clonotype was detected ten times or more. The chain is built from TRBV5-1 and TRBJ2-5; TRBD2 matches 7 bases. CDR1 is SGHRS and CDR2 is YFSETQ in the germline V gene. Trimming removed 7 bases from V and 7 bases from J; junction bases left unmatched: 13. The CDR3 totals 14 residues. The chain's CDR3 is CASSSLAAHGTQYF. In DNA form, the CDR3 reads TGCGCCAGCTCCAGCCTAGCGGCCCATGGGACCCAGTACTTC.

This clonotype was seen repeatedly, ten times or more. The chain joins TRBV6-6 to TRBJ1-4, with 9 bases matching TRBD1. Germline CDR1 is MNHNY and CDR2 is SVGAGI (reference sequence). This CDR3 has 15 amino acids. V lost 4 bases, J lost 7 bases, and 7 bases stayed unmatched. CDR3 sequence: CASSLATGGSEKLFF. In nucleotides, the CDR3 is TGTGCCAGCAGTTTAGCTACAGGGGGCAGTGAAAAACTGTTTTTT.

This clonotype has ten or more counts. V usage is TRBV9 and J usage is TRBJ2-7; tentatively, D is TRBD2 (5 bases). Looked up from germline, CDR1 is SGDLS and CDR2 is YYNGEE. Trimming took 4 bases from V and 0 from J, leaving 8 bases between them. CDR3 size: 13 residues. The CDR3 is CASSFGNSYEQYF. The CDR3 bases are TGTGCCAGCAGCTTCGGGAACTCCTACGAGCAGTACTTC.